This TCR beta chain came from a study of blood T cell repertoires in COVID-19. About the research overall: From the United States, Italy and Spain came samples of acute and convalescent COVID-19. PBMCs, B-cell-depleted T cells, or T cells provided the cDNA or gDNA that made up the material.

Libraries were prepared by immunoSEQ multiplex PCR; TCRdb keeps only in-frame clonotypes and omits some of them. The sample contains 70,000 or so clones, about 90% of which appear only once. Trimming pared 9 bases from V and 1 base from J, leaving 16 bases between. The CDR3 contains 14 residues. CDR1 and CDR2 from the germline V gene are SGHKS and YYEKEE (reference sequence). This receptor was identified in a woman at least 80 years old with active COVID-19. This chain connects TRBV5-5 to TRBJ2-5; D is uncertain. Sequencing used peripheral blood. CDR3 protein: CANSKNLVQETQYF. The CDR3 DNA reads TGTGCCAACTCAAAGAATCTGGTCCAAGAGACCCAGTACTTC.